The 23 T cell receptor beta chains below were found in one sample sequenced in a study of blood T cell repertoires in COVID-19. The table came from immunoSEQ multiplex PCR; TCRdb's copy has only in-frame clones and leaves some out. The table includes about 190,000 clones, 70% to 90% detected once. Sequencing was done on a sample of peripheral blood. These receptors were collected from a woman in her 70s with active or convalescent COVID-19.

This clone was seen just once. The gene calls are TRBV7-2 and TRBJ2-3, with 9 bases fitting TRBD2. Germline-derived CDR1 and CDR2 are SGHTA and FQGNSA. The CDR3 sequence is 15 residues long. V lost 1 base to trimming and J lost 4 bases; unmatched junction nucleotides: 3. CDR3 region: CASSLVAGGADTQYF. The CDR3 region has the DNA TGTGCCAGCAGCTTAGTTGCGGGAGGGGCAGATACGCAGTATTTT.

The chain combines TRBV7-9 with TRBJ1-2; weak D call: TRBD1 (6 bases). This CDR3 has 14 amino acids. V was pared by 2 bases and J by 8 bases, with 15 bases between. Germline CDR1 reads SEHNR; CDR2 reads FQNEAQ (reference sequence). CDR3 region: CASSLSGGWSGYTF. The DNA for the CDR3 is TGTGCCAGCAGCTTATCGGGGGGCTGGAGCGGCTACACCTTC.

The V gene is TRBV28, the J gene TRBJ2-7, with D possibly matching TRBD1 (6 bases). Germline CDR1 is MDHEN and CDR2 is SYDVKM. This CDR3 spans 15 amino acids. Between the trimmed V and J ends, which lost 6 bases and 2 bases, there was a span of 17 bases. CDR3 nucleotides: TGTGCCAGCAGGGGGGCCGAGGGAACCGCCTACGAGCAGTACTTC. It specifies CASRGAEGTAYEQYF.

The table lists this clone with many counts. The rearrangement uses TRBV6-1 and TRBJ2-7; 9 bases agree with TRBD2. The CDR3 consists of 14 residues. The ends lost 1 base at V and 6 bases at J; junction bases unmatched: 4. Germline assignment: CDR1 MNHNS and CDR2 SASEGT. In nucleotides, the CDR3 is TGTGCCAGCAGTGAAGGGGCGGGAGGGGGCGAGCAGTACTTC. This translates into CASSEGAGGGEQYF.

About this clone itself: The sample holds other DNA sequences that translate to the same CDR3. The chain recombines TRBV29-1 with TRBJ2-3; D is perhaps TRBD1 (5 bases). Trimming left V 0 bases short and J 1 base short, with 5 bases between. This CDR3 region has 13 residues. CDR1 and CDR2 from the germline V gene are SQVTM and ANQGSEA. CDR3 loop: CSVEEQGTDTQYF. The CDR3 nucleotides are TGCAGCGTTGAAGAACAGGGCACAGATACGCAGTATTTT.

This clone has only one observation. The J gene is TRBJ2-7, the V gene TRBV3-1 (or the pseudogene TRBV3-2), with a tentative D call TRBD2 (6 bases). The V end lost 4 bases, the J end lost 2 bases, and 12 bases lay between the germline ends. CDR1 is LGHDT and CDR2 is YNNKEL in the germline V gene (reference sequence). There are 14 residues in the CDR3. The CDR3 loop is CASSPAPGAYEQYF. The CDR3, as DNA: TGTGCCAGCAGCCCGGCCCCGGGGGCCTACGAGCAGTACTTC.

CDR3 protein: CASSSQIGYTF. Written as DNA, the CDR3 is TGTGCCAGCAGCTCCCAGATTGGCTACACCTTC. V gene TRBV14 combines with J gene TRBJ1-2; no clear D. The germline gives CDR1 SGHDN, CDR2 FVKESK. V lost 5 bases and J 7 bases, leaving 8 bases between the germline ends. This CDR3 is built from 11 residues. The full variable domain, rest sourced from reference TRBV14 and TRBJ1-2, is EAGVTQFPSHSVIEKGQTVTLRCDPISGHDNLYWYRRVMGKEIKFLLHFVKESKQDESGMPNNRFLAERTGGTYSTLKVQPAELEDSGVYFCASSSQIGYTFGSGTRLTVV.

This clone was seen only a few times. This chain links TRBV9 with TRBJ2-3; 7 bases fit TRBD2. CDR3 length equals 16 residues. Germline V gene lookup returns CDR1 SGDLS and CDR2 YYNGEE. J lost 1 base, V lost 4 bases, and 9 bases had no gene match. This chain's CDR3 is CASSPGGRVGTDTQYF. The CDR3 DNA reads TGTGCCAGCAGCCCGGGAGGCCGGGTCGGCACAGATACGCAGTATTTT.

This clone was picked up many times. V gene TRBV7-8 combines with J gene TRBJ1-5, with a possible D match to TRBD1 (5 bases). The V end lost 8 bases, the J end lost 7 bases, and 12 bases lay between the germline ends. CDR3 size: 12 residues. Germline V gene sequence: CDR1 SGHVS, CDR2 FQNEAQ. DNA for the CDR3: TGTGCCAGCGGGGGGGTTAGGCAGCCCCAGCATTTT. It yields the protein CASGGVRQPQHF.

The CDR3 DNA reads TGTGCCAGCAGAATTGGGCTTAACACAGATACGCAGTATTTT. It encodes CASRIGLNTDTQYF. This chain uses TRBV2 with TRBJ2-3; unclear D gene. Germline V gene data show CDR1 as SNHLY and CDR2 as FYNNEI. V lost 6 bases and J lost 2, with 12 bases in between. The CDR3 runs to 14 residues.

This chain uses TRBV9 with TRBJ2-3, with TRBD2 matching 7 bases. Germline CDR1 is SGDLS and CDR2 is YYNGEE. Trimming took 3 bases from V and 6 from J; bases not matched to a gene: 10. The CDR3 has 15 residues. CDR3 bases: TGTGCCAGCAGCGCGGCGGGACTACCACGGGATACGCAGTATTTT. It codes for CASSAAGLPRDTQYF.

This rearrangement joins TRBV11-1 to TRBJ2-5, with 8 bases matching TRBD2. There are 14 residues in the CDR3. V lost 2 bases, J lost 8 bases, and 7 bases stayed unmatched. Germline CDR1 SGHAT, CDR2 FQDESV (reference sequence). The CDR3 is CASSLSRTSSTQYF. The CDR3 DNA is TGTGCCAGCAGCTTATCCCGGACTAGCAGCACCCAGTACTTC.

This chain connects TRBV7-8 to TRBJ2-7; perhaps TRBD2 as D (6 bases). The germline gives CDR1 SGHVS, CDR2 FQNEAQ. The CDR3 runs 16 residues. Trimming pared 4 bases from V and 4 bases from J, leaving 20 bases between. The CDR3 nucleotides are TGTGCCAGCAGCTCCCCCTCCGGGACTGCCACTTACGAGCAGTACTTC. Amino acids: CASSSPSGTATYEQYF.

This clone appeared once. The V and J genes are TRBV6-2 or TRBV6-3 and TRBJ2-3, with D tentatively TRBD2 (6 bases). Trimming cost V 4 bases and J 0 bases, with 11 bases left between them. Germline V gene lookup returns CDR1 MNHEY and CDR2 SVGEGT. The CDR3 has 15 residues. CDR3 in amino acids: CASSLERASTDTQYF. CDR3 in DNA: TGTGCCAGCAGTTTGGAGCGGGCTAGCACAGATACGCAGTATTTT.

This chain joins TRBV7-2 and TRBJ2-2; 8 nucleotides align to TRBD2. The CDR3 spans 15 residues. CDR1 and CDR2 from the germline V gene are SGHTA and FQGNSA. Losses at the gene ends were 1 base for V and 6 bases for J; bases not matched to a gene: 4. The CDR3 DNA reads as TGTGCCAGCAGCTTAGTTCCAGCGGGAGCCGGGGAGCTGTTTTTT. Encoded protein: CASSLVPAGAGELFF.

V and J are TRBV6-5 and TRBJ1-5; D is ambiguous. Trimming shortened V by 7 bases and J by 6 bases, and 10 bases separated the two germline ends. This CDR3 comprises 12 residues. Germline-derived CDR1 and CDR2 are MNHEY and SVGAGI. CDR3 loop: CASTTPGQPQHF. The DNA of the CDR3 is TGTGCCAGCACCACCCCCGGTCAGCCCCAGCATTTT.

The chain links TRBV6-5 to TRBJ2-3, with D possibly matching TRBD2 (7 bases). Germline CDR1 reads MNHEY; CDR2 reads SVGAGI. V was shortened by 5 bases and J by 6 bases, with 15 bases between the two germline ends. The CDR3 contains 14 residues. CDR3 in amino acids: CASSPGAGVDTQYF. CDR3 nucleotides: TGTGCCAGCAGTCCGGGGGCGGGAGTGGATACGCAGTATTTT.

The chain uses TRBV19 and TRBJ2-7; unclear D gene. This CDR3 comprises 14 residues. V dropped 5 bases and J dropped 0 bases, with 11 bases sitting between them. CDR1 and CDR2 (germline): LNHDA, SQIVND (reference sequence). CDR3 sequence: CASSPTELSYEQYF. The CDR3 region has the DNA TGTGCCAGTAGTCCAACAGAGCTCTCCTACGAGCAGTACTTC.

The chain combines TRBV18 with TRBJ1-1, with a possible D match to TRBD1 (5 bases). V lost 3 bases to trimming and J lost 4 bases, with 9 bases between them. This CDR3 has 13 residues. Germline-derived CDR1 and CDR2 are KGHSH and LQKENI. CDR3 nucleotides: TGTGCCAGCTCACCGGGGGACTTCACTGAAGCTTTCTTT. Protein: CASSPGDFTEAFF.

This chain links TRBV19 with TRBJ2-1, with TRBD1 matching 8 bases. Losses at the gene ends were 4 bases for V and 8 bases for J; bases not matched to a gene: 7. The germline gives CDR1 LNHDA, CDR2 SQIVND (reference sequence). The CDR3 runs to 14 residues. DNA of the CDR3: TGTGCCAGTAGTAGCGGACAGGGCTGGTATGAGCAGTTCTTC. Its protein is CASSSGQGWYEQFF.

The chain combines TRBV3-1 (or the pseudogene TRBV3-2) with TRBJ1-2, with 7 nucleotides matching TRBD1. V was clipped by 1 base and J by 7 bases; unmatched bases: 12. Germline values: CDR1 LGHDT, CDR2 YNNKEL (reference sequence). The CDR3 spans 16 residues. Here the CDR3 reads CASSQATGFTGTGYTF. CDR3 bases: TGTGCCAGCAGCCAAGCGACAGGGTTCACTGGAACTGGCTACACCTTC.

The chain links TRBV9 to TRBJ2-7; maybe TRBD1 (6 bases). The germline gives CDR1 SGDLS, CDR2 YYNGEE. Trimming cost V 3 bases and J 2 bases, with 12 bases left between them. This CDR3 is 14 amino acids long. CDR3 nucleotide sequence: TGTGCCAGCAGCGAGGACAGCCTACCCTACGAGCAGTACTTC. It translates to CASSEDSLPYEQYF.

The chain employs TRBV5-1 and TRBJ2-1; possibly TRBD2 for D (6 bases). V lost 2 bases and J 5 bases, leaving 17 bases between the germline ends. The CDR3 spans 16 residues. Germline V lookup: CDR1 SGHRS, CDR2 YFSETQ. The CDR3 sequence is CASSLPRDSPHNEQFF. DNA of the CDR3: TGCGCCAGCAGCTTACCCCGGGACTCGCCACACAATGAGCAGTTCTTC.